One and the same sample provided the 23 T cell receptor beta chains below, sequenced in a study of blood T cell repertoires in COVID-19 (dated by TCRdb to the early 2020s). Library creation used the immunoSEQ multiplex PCR assay. TCRdb provides this immuneACCESS table in a form limited to in-frame rearrangements. Some clones are lacking; in checked studies, under half of them reflect an unresolved V gene, and why the rest are absent is not known. This sample has roughly 59,000 clones in its table, and less than 85% of those were observed once. The biggest ten clones account for roughly 10% of the sample. The specimen sequenced was peripheral blood. These receptors were obtained from a human donor in a cohort sampled during active COVID-19.

The chain joins TRBV18 to TRBJ2-1, with a tentative D call TRBD2 (6 bases). Germline V lookup: CDR1 KGHSH, CDR2 LQKENI. CDR3 length: 16 amino acids. The ends were cut back, 3 bases at V and 3 bases at J, with 15 bases in the middle. CDR3 sequence reads: CASSPFGGVDYNEQFF. The CDR3 DNA follows: TGTGCCAGCTCACCCTTCGGGGGAGTAGACTACAATGAGCAGTTCTTC.

The V gene is TRBV15, the J gene TRBJ2-1; TRBD1 might be the D (6 bases). The CDR3 loop spans 15 amino acids. Trimming took off 4 bases at V and 4 bases at J, with 14 bases between the two ends. In germline, CDR1 is LNHNV, CDR2 YYDKDF (reference sequence). CDR3 protein: CATSMGHFTYNEQFF. CDR3 bases: TGTGCCACCAGCATGGGACACTTCACTTACAATGAGCAGTTCTTC.

The chain carries TRBV7-9 and TRBJ2-3; D gene unclear. CDR1 is SEHNR, CDR2 FQNEAQ, per germline (reference sequence). The CDR3 is 17 residues long. Trimming removed 0 bases from V and 0 bases from J, with 13 bases in between. CDR3 amino acids: CASSLARIAQSTDTQYF. The CDR3 DNA sequence: TGTGCCAGCAGCTTAGCCCGGATAGCTCAGAGCACAGATACGCAGTATTTT.

This sequence joins TRBV29-1 and TRBJ2-3, with 10 bases identical to TRBD1. This CDR3 is 14 amino acids long. CDR1 SQVTM and CDR2 ANQGSEA come from the germline V gene. The trim removed 6 bases at V and 3 bases at J, leaving 6 bases unmatched. The CDR3 DNA reads as TGCAGCGTCACGACAGGGGGCGCGACAGATACGCAGTATTTT. Protein product: CSVTTGGATDTQYF.

A few counts support this clone. V gene TRBV5-4 combines with J gene TRBJ1-5; D might be TRBD1 (5 bases). The CDR3 runs to 14 residues. The germline gives CDR1 SGHNT, CDR2 YYREEE (reference sequence). V lost 4 bases and J 1 base, leaving 9 bases between the germline ends. CDR3 in amino acids: CASSLSGSNQPQHF. The CDR3 nucleotides read TGTGCCAGCAGCCTGTCAGGGAGCAATCAGCCCCAGCATTTT. Full variable domain (rest looked up from reference TRBV5-4 and TRBJ1-5): ETGVTQSPTHLIKTRGQQVTLRCSSQSGHNTVSWYQQALGQGPQFIFQYYREEENGRGNFPPRFSGLQFPNYSSELNVNALELDDSALYLCASSLSGSNQPQHFGDGTRLSIL.

The chain uses TRBV24-1 and TRBJ2-3; 8 nucleotides align to TRBD2. The V gene's germline CDR1 is KGHDR and CDR2 SFDVKD. The CDR3 contains 15 residues. V lost 0 bases, J lost 4 bases, and 2 bases stayed unmatched. This CDR3 is CATSDLSGSPDTQYF. The CDR3 region has the DNA TGTGCCACCAGTGATTTGAGCGGGAGCCCAGATACGCAGTATTTT.

The rearrangement uses TRBV28 and TRBJ2-3; 16 bases agree with TRBD2. V lost 6 bases and J lost 5; bases outside the gene matches: 14. CDR3 length: 19 residues. CDR1 MDHEN and CDR2 SYDVKM come from the germline V gene. CDR3 loop: CASSSKVGGLAGGRDTQYF. CDR3 DNA sequence: TGTGCCAGCAGCTCGAAAGTGGGGGGACTAGCGGGAGGGCGAGATACGCAGTATTTT.

The J gene is TRBJ2-5, the V gene TRBV28; TRBD1 is a possible D gene (6 bases). The CDR3 spans 12 residues. Per the germline V gene, CDR1 is MDHEN and CDR2 is SYDVKM. The ends were cut back, 6 bases at V and 4 bases at J, with 9 bases in the middle. The CDR3 DNA follows: TGTGCCAGCAGAGAGACAGGAGAGACCCAGTACTTC. This sequence encodes CASRETGETQYF.

The rearrangement uses TRBV7-3 and TRBJ2-3; D perhaps matches TRBD2 (6 bases). Germline CDR1 reads SGHTA; CDR2 reads FQGTGA. The CDR3 sequence is 17 residues long. Trimming stripped 3 bases from V and 2 bases from J, with 18 bases between. For the CDR3, the DNA is TGTGCCAGCAGCTTCCTCGGAGCCGGGGGTTCCACAGATACGCAGTATTTT. Translating gives CASSFLGAGGSTDTQYF. The variable domain in full, completed from reference TRBV7-3 and TRBJ2-3, reads GAGVSQTPSNKVTEKGKYVELRCDPISGHTALYWYRQSLGQGPEFLIYFQGTGAADDSGLPNDRFFAVRPEGSVSTLKIQRTERGDSAVYLCASSFLGAGGSTDTQYFGPGTRLTVL.

The chain uses TRBV5-1 and TRBJ2-7, with D uncertain. The CDR3 runs to 15 residues. V lost 0 bases and J lost 6, with 16 bases in between. CDR1 and CDR2 (germline): SGHRS, YFSETQ. The CDR3: CASSLGHNSRSEQYF. Written as DNA, the CDR3 is TGCGCCAGCAGCTTGGGGCACAACTCCCGGAGCGAGCAGTACTTC.

The chain combines TRBV5-4 with TRBJ2-1; the D is unclear. This CDR3 has 12 amino acids. V dropped 4 bases and J dropped 7 bases, with 9 bases sitting between them. The germline V gene has CDR1 SGHNT and CDR2 YYREEE (reference sequence). The CDR3 here is CASSITRNEQFF. The CDR3 DNA sequence: TGTGCCAGCAGCATAACCCGGAATGAGCAGTTCTTC. The variable domain in full, with the rest retrieved from reference TRBV5-4 and TRBJ2-1, is ETGVTQSPTHLIKTRGQQVTLRCSSQSGHNTVSWYQQALGQGPQFIFQYYREEENGRGNFPPRFSGLQFPNYSSELNVNALELDDSALYLCASSITRNEQFFGPGTRLTVL.

This chain uses TRBV4-2 with TRBJ2-3, with 10 bases that match TRBD2. Germline V lookup: CDR1 LGHNA, CDR2 YNFKEQ. V lost 1 base, J lost 4 bases, and 5 bases stayed unmatched. The CDR3 totals 16 residues. The CDR3 protein is CASSQASGRGADTQYF. In nucleotides, the CDR3 is TGTGCCAGCAGCCAAGCTAGCGGGAGAGGGGCAGATACGCAGTATTTT.

In this sample, this clone turned up a few times. DNA of the CDR3: TGTGCCAGCAGCCAAGCGACAGGGGACCCCTACGAGCAGTACTTC. Translation: CASSQATGDPYEQYF. The genes are TRBV3-1 (or the pseudogene TRBV3-2) and TRBJ2-7; 8 nucleotides line up with TRBD1. V lost 1 base, J lost 2 bases, and 4 bases stayed unmatched. Germline CDR1 is LGHDT and CDR2 is YNNKEL (reference sequence). The CDR3 loop spans 15 amino acids.

The V and J genes are TRBV29-1 and TRBJ1-1; 7 bases agree with TRBD1. The germline CDR1 and CDR2 sequences are SQVTM and ANQGSEA. The CDR3 extends over 13 amino acids. J lost 1 base, V lost 7 bases, and 6 bases had no gene match. CDR3 region: CSDLGTANTEAFF. CDR3 coding DNA: TGCAGCGACCTCGGGACAGCGAACACTGAAGCTTTCTTT.

V gene TRBV28 combines with J gene TRBJ2-7, with D perhaps TRBD1 (6 bases). CDR1 is MDHEN and CDR2 is SYDVKM in the germline V gene. The length of the CDR3 is 16 residues. V dropped 1 base and J dropped 6 bases, with 19 bases sitting between them. The CDR3 nucleotides are TGTGCCAGCAGTTTATCAAGACAGGCTCTGCCGGGCGAGCAGTACTTC. Translating gives CASSLSRQALPGEQYF. The variable domain in full, completed from reference TRBV28 and TRBJ2-7, reads DVKVTQSSRYLVKRTGEKVFLECVQDMDHENMFWYRQDPGLGLRLIYFSYDVKMKEKGDIPEGYSVSREKKERFSLILESASTNQTSMYLCASSLSRQALPGEQYFGPGTRLTVT.

The V call is TRBV5-4, the J call TRBJ2-7; D may be TRBD2 (5 bases). Germline V gene sequence: CDR1 SGHNT, CDR2 YYREEE (reference sequence). Trimming cost V 2 bases and J 2 bases, with 11 bases left between them. The CDR3 extends over 14 amino acids. Written as DNA, the CDR3 is TGTGCCAGCAGCTTCGGAACGAGGGCCTACGAGCAGTACTTC. Protein: CASSFGTRAYEQYF.

This chain links TRBV7-6 with TRBJ2-1; TRBD1 is a possible D gene (5 bases). Per germline, CDR1 SGHVS and CDR2 FNYEAQ. This CDR3 has 16 amino acids. Trimming took off 5 bases at V and 4 bases at J, with 18 bases between the two ends. This CDR3 is CASSRLTEGIYNEQFF. The CDR3, as DNA: TGTGCCAGCAGCCGACTGACAGAAGGTATATACAATGAGCAGTTCTTC.

This chain links TRBV28 with TRBJ2-7, with D possibly TRBD1 on 5 matching bases. From germline, CDR1 is MDHEN and CDR2 SYDVKM. The ends were cut back, 3 bases at V and 2 bases at J, with 11 bases in the middle. This CDR3 is built from 14 residues. The CDR3 is CASSLGRAPYEQYF. In DNA, the CDR3 is TGTGCCAGCAGTTTGGGCAGGGCCCCCTACGAGCAGTACTTC.

This clone has more than one count but fewer than ten. The chain is built from TRBV7-2 and TRBJ2-1; 9 bases map to TRBD1. CDR3 length: 16 amino acids. The germline V gene encodes CDR1 SGHTA and CDR2 FQGNSA. J lost 5 bases, V lost 0 bases, and 5 bases had no gene match. CDR3 sequence reads: CASSLAGTGFDNEQFF. CDR3 nucleotides: TGTGCCAGCAGCTTAGCCGGGACAGGGTTCGACAATGAGCAGTTCTTC.

The chain has TRBV6-2 or TRBV6-3 and TRBJ1-1; 7 bases map to TRBD1. The ends lost 0 bases at V and 10 bases at J; junction bases unmatched: 5. The CDR3 is made up of 13 amino acids. Germline V lookup: CDR1 MNHEY, CDR2 SVGEGT. The CDR3 bases are TGTGCCAGCAGTTACTCAGGGGGCTCGGGAGCTTTCTTT. Protein: CASSYSGGSGAFF.

J is TRBJ2-7 and V is TRBV7-2, with a weak D call TRBD2 (6 bases). This CDR3 has 16 amino acids. Germline V gene sequence: CDR1 SGHTA, CDR2 FQGNSA. The V gene lost 5 bases and the J gene lost 1 base, with 18 bases spanning the gap. The chain's CDR3 is CASSRPREGRSYEQYF. CDR3 bases: TGTGCCAGCAGCCGGCCCCGGGAAGGGAGGTCCTACGAGCAGTACTTC.

The CDR3 region has the DNA TGTGCCTGCCAACCCACTAGCGGGACTAACACCGGGGAGCTGTTTTTT. Translating it yields CACQPTSGTNTGELFF. The chain uses TRBV30 and TRBJ2-2; 10 bases are a match to TRBD2. CDR1 and CDR2 (germline): GTSNPN, SVGIG (reference sequence). The CDR3 is 16 residues long. Trimming took 6 bases from V and 2 from J; bases not matched to a gene: 9.

This clone occurred a few times. The CDR3 spells CASSLAHSGGTDTQYF. DNA of the CDR3: TGTGCCAGCAGCTTAGCCCATAGCGGGGGCACAGATACGCAGTATTTT. This chain connects TRBV7-9 to TRBJ2-3; 8 bases match TRBD2. The CDR3 has 16 residues. Germline trimming cut 0 bases from V and 1 base from J; bases unmatched to any gene: 3. The V gene's germline CDR1 is SEHNR and CDR2 FQNEAQ (reference sequence).